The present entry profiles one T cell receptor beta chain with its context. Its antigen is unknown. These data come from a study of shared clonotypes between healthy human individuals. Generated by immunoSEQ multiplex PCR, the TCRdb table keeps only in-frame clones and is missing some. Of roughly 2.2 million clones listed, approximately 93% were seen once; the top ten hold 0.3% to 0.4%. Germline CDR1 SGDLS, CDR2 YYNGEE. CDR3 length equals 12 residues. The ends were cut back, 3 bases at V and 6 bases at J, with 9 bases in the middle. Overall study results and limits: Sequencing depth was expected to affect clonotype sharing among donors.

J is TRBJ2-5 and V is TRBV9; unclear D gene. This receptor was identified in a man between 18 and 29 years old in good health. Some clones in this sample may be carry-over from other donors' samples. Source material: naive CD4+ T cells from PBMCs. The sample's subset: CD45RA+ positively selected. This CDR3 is CASSGSSQTQYF. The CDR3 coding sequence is TGTGCCAGCAGCGGGTCGAGCCAGACCCAGTACTTC.